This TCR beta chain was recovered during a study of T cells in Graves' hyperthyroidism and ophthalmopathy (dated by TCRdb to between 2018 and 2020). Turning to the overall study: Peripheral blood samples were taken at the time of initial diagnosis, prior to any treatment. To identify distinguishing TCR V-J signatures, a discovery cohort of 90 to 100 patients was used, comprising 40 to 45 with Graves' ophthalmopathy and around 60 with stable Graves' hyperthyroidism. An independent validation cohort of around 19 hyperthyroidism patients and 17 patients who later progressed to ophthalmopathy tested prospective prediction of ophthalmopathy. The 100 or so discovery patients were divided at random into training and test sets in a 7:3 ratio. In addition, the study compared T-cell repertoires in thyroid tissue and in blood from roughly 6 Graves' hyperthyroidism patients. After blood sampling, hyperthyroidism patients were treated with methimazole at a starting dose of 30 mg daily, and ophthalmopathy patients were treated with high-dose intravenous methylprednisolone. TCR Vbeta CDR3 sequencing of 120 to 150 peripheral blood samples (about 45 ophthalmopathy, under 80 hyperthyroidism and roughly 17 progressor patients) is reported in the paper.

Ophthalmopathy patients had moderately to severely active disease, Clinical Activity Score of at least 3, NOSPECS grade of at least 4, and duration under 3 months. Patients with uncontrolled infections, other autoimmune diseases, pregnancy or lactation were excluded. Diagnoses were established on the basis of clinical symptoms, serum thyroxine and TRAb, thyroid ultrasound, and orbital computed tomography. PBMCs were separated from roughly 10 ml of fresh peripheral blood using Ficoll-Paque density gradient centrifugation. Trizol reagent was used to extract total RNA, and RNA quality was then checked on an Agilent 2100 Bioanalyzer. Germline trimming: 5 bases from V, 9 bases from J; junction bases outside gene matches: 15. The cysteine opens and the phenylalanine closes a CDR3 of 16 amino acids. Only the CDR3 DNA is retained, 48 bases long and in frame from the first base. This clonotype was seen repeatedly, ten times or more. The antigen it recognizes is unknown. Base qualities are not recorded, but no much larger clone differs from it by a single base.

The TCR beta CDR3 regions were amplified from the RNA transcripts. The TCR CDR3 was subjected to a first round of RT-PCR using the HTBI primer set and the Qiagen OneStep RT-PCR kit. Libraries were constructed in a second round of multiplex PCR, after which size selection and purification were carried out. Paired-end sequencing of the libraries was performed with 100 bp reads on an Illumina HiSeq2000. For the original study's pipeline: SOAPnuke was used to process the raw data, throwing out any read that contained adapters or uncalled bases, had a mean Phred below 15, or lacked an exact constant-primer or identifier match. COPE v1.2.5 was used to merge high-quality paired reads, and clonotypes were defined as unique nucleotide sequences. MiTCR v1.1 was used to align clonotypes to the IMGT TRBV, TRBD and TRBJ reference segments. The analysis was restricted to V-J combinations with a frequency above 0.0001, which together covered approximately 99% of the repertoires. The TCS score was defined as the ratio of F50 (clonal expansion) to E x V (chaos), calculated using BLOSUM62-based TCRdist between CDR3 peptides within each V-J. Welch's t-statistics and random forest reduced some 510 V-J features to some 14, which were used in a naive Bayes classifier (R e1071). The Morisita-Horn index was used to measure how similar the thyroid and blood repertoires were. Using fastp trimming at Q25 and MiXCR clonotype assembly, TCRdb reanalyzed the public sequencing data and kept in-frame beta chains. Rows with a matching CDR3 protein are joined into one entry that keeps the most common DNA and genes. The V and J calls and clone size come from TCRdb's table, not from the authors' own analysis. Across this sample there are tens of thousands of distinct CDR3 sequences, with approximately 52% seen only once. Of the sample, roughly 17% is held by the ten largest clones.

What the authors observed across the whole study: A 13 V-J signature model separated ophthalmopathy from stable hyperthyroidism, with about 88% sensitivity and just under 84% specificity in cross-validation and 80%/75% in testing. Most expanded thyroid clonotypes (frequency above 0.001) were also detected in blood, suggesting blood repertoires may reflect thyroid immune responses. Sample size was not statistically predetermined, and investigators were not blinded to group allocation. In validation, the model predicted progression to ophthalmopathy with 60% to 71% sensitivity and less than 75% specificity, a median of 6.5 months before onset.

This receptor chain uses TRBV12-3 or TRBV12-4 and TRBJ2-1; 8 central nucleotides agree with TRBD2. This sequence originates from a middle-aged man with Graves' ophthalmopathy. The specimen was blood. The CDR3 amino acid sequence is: CASSDPGGPKIGEQFF. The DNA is TGTGCCAGCAGTGATCCGGGGGGGCCTAAGATAGGTGAGCAGTTCTTC.